This T cell receptor (beta chain) was sequenced for a study of cytomegalovirus exposure and HLA in healthy donors (dated by TCRdb to about 2017). Context from the whole study: An earlier analysis of 587 of the donors reported 250 to 350 Gb of sequence data and 100 million to 120 million unique TCR beta sequences obtained from some 170 million T cells. Rather than using new phenotypic data, the later analysis identified candidate immune exposures from TCR beta sequences and from how often those sequences occurred across donors. To predict cytomegalovirus infection status, the study brought together high-throughput TCR immunosequencing, statistical association of individual TCRs with disease status, and machine learning. Donor age, sex, ethnicity and CMV serostatus were compiled together with the repertoire data. A separate validation cohort of about 110 different subjects was used in addition to the 666-subject first cohort. Typing coverage varied by locus: roughly 629-640 donors for A, B, C, DRB1 and DQB1; around 560 for DQA1; more than 600 for DPA1; approximately 470 for DPB1. All discovery cohort repertoires had been generated on a single sequencing platform. An early release that covered about 640 HLA-typed donors contained about 290 gigabases of sequencing data and approximately 85 million unique TCR sequences. An earlier analysis of fewer than 700 of the donors applied high-throughput TCR beta sequencing to assess whether each TCR beta V gene segment acted as functional or pseudogenic. The study aimed to test whether signatures of past pathogen exposure could be identified by cataloging public T cell receptors. Both class I and class II loci were covered by HLA typing, at four-digit resolution. A later genetic analysis used genome-wide SNP genotypes for about 60% of the roughly 670 donors, treating that subset as a discovery cohort. The T cell repertoires of 666 subjects were profiled by immunosequencing and related to cytomegalovirus serostatus. Among around 400 genotyped donors of the cohort, an average of approximately 200,000 unique TCR beta nucleotide sequences was sequenced per donor, of which about 19% were non-productive. The genetic ancestry cluster associated with self-reported Caucasian donors included around four fifths of the approximately 430 genotyped donors. Five DR-DQ haplotypes were handled as single units for association and clustering, since linkage in the cohort was strong. In a later analysis, previously published TCR beta repertoires from 666 donors were re-analyzed and high-resolution HLA genotyping was added so that TCR occurrence patterns could be studied. Overall study results and their limits: The study gave a list of about 150 TCR beta chains associated with cytomegalovirus. In vitro tests confirmed that a few of the cytomegalovirus-associated TCR beta chains recognize cytomegalovirus antigens. A further reported finding was that TCR beta sequences accurately predicted the HLA-A and HLA-B alleles for most subjects in the first cohort. The only immune exposure information available for the cohort was CMV serostatus. In a later analysis, the rate of TCR association differed among HLA loci, with DRB1 alleles having the most associated TCRs and HLA-C alleles having the fewest. An association between a missense DCLRE1C variant and V-gene and J-gene trimming of TCR beta chains was found in a later genetic analysis and replicated in an independent cohort. When HLA alleles, especially DR and DQ, strongly co-occurred, attributing TCR associations to individual alleles was difficult. Correlated functional status among segregating V segments might reflect linkage disequilibrium, but an unknown experimental factor could not be ruled out. In a later analysis, HLA-associated TCR beta chains showed more clonal expansion and lower generation probabilities than non-associated chains that were equally common. In a later analysis, 16,951 TCR beta sequences were associated with specific HLA alleles at a false discovery rate of 0.05. Some IMGT-functional V segments, including TRBV6-2 and TRBV6-3, could not be told apart with the 87-base-pair reads, so those segments were excluded. It was suggested by the authors that the approach could potentially be generalized to other disease states and immunological phenotypes. This cohort had only TCR beta chains sequenced, and the lack of alpha or paired-chain data limited which features could be detected. A group of highly shared sequence variants was considered likely to be a technical artifact of the sequencing pipeline. An earlier analysis of 587 of the donors showed that most TCR beta V segments appeared in productive rearrangements either about 87% or about 30% of the time, which broadly matched IMGT annotations. A later analysis found that most CMV-associated TCR beta chains appeared HLA-restricted, with HLA associations seemingly driven largely by CMV exposure. HLA typing was unavailable for some donors at each locus, so association tests used only the typed subset. Presence/absence analyses assumed roughly uniform sequencing depth across donors, an assumption that may not hold. In a later analysis, several top co-occurrence clusters were reported to appear linked to parvovirus B19, influenza, CMV and Epstein-Barr virus. The earlier analysis of 450 to 700 of the donors excluded some 15 rarely observed V segments, including chromosome 9 orphons, because counts were too low. The classifier was reported to diagnose cytomegalovirus status with high specificity and sensitivity in both the original cohort and the validation cohort. Across donors, most TCR sequences were observed very rarely, whereas some public TCRs were present in many individuals. A later genetic analysis reported fewer N-insertions in productive TCRs among donors in an Asian-associated ancestry cluster than the 666-donor mean.

The cohort was made up of about 610 healthy bone marrow donors. At the time of sampling, every cohort member was nominally healthy, though immune exposures that went unrecorded were likely present. Of the approximately 620 cohort members, nearly 300 had a positive CMV serostatus and approximately 370 had a negative one, while no CMV serostatus was recorded for the donor. Every donor gave a peripheral blood sample, and the peripheral blood mononuclear cells from that sample were used for TCR beta sequencing. The Qiagen DNeasy Blood Extraction Kit was used to extract genomic DNA from the blood cell samples. Library generation was performed with the immunoSEQ multiplex PCR assay. For the multiplex PCR, a mixture combining 60 forward primers for TCR Vbeta segments and 13 reverse primers for TCR Jbeta segments was used. A multiplex PCR assay on genomic DNA amplified the CDR3 region of rearranged TCR beta genes. The amplified TCR beta libraries were sequenced on the Illumina HiSeq System as 87-base-pair reads. The paper's processing steps were these. Across the roughly 600 repertoires, a later analysis counted tens of millions of unique TCR beta chains, 8.5 million to 12 million of which were shared by at least two donors. To remove PCR and sequencing errors, raw reads were error-corrected and collapsed into unique sequences using a nearest-neighbor algorithm that merged closely related sequences. V, D and J gene segments were assigned by aligning CDR3 sequences to IMGT reference sequences. Each retained sequence needed at least a six-nucleotide match to both a V gene segment and a J gene segment. A rearrangement was called productive if the CDR3 had no stop codons and remained in frame with V and J, and every other rearrangement was called non-productive. CDR3 was defined by IMGT convention, running from the second conserved V-encoded cysteine to the conserved J-encoded phenylalanine. Sequences without an unambiguous match to a single V gene segment were excluded from the earlier analysis of several hundred of the donors. An earlier analysis of 550 to 650 of the donors classified V segments as functional when productive rearrangements were above 56.7% and as segregating when the standard deviation between donors was above 5%. To diagnose cytomegalovirus status from the catalog of TCR beta chain sequences, a statistical classification framework was built. V and J gene assignment, in a later analysis, came from comparing TCR nucleotide sequences with IMGT/GENE-DB human TR gene sequences. The TCRdist pipeline was used in a later analysis to assign CDR3 sequences and most-parsimonious VDJ recombination scenarios. In a later analysis, each TCR beta chain was defined by its CDR3 amino acid sequence together with its V-gene family, and reads lacking a unique V-gene family were excluded. As a way to deal with suspected cross-contamination and a sequencing artifact, a later analysis dropped under 600 nucleotide sequences that were highly shared and had low generation probability. For each public chain, a later analysis derived a clonal expansion index from normalized ranks of inferred template counts within each repertoire. Generation probabilities in a later analysis came from a VDJ recombination model fitted to out-of-frame rearrangements, and those results were checked against IGoR. In a later analysis, TCR-TCR, TCR-HLA and TCR-CMV co-occurrence was scored with hypergeometric tests, and a repertoire-size bias correction was applied to TCR pairs. In a later analysis, false discovery rates were estimated by permuting HLA or CMV assignments 20 times. In a later analysis, co-occurring TCRs were grouped using DBSCAN, and TCRdist sequence similarity was added for clustering within HLA-allele-positive subsets. Repertoires with fewer than 30,000 or more than 120,000 public chains were left out of co-occurrence clustering, as were about 5 repertoires with anomalous nucleotide sharing. The immuneACCESS repertoire file appears here via TCRdb, limited to in-frame rearrangements. These files lack a portion of the clones; in checked studies, under half of the deficit traces to unresolved V genes, and the cause of the others is not known. V and J calls and clone size come straight from that table; D and trimming were deduced from the DNA. The sample records 200,000 to 250,000 clones, around 85% of which are singletons. 1% to 1.5% of the sample comes from the top ten.

As regards this clone: Its antigen is still unknown. Per-nucleotide qualities are absent, and no much larger clonotype sits a single base away.

The CDR3 starts with the cysteine, ends with the phenylalanine, and has 19 residues. The only DNA kept is the CDR3, 57 bases in frame from the first base. The sample consisted of PBMCs. The chain employs TRBV21-1 and TRBJ2-1; no DNA check was done on the table's D call, TRBD2. TRBV21-1 corresponds to a pseudogene. This sequence was found in a human donor in good health. The CDR3 loop reads CASSTLDRIISGWNNEQFF. The DNA is as follows: TGTGCCAGCAGCACGTTAGACCGGATTATAAGCGGTTGGAACAATGAGCAGTTCTTC.